This T cell receptor beta chain was sequenced during a study of tumor and adjacent non-tumor tissue in lung cancer. Overall study results and limits: Tumor repertoires had a smaller top 100 clone share than normal lung.

Three rounds of nested PCR, following a modified ARM-PCR protocol, produced the TCRbeta library. TCRdb called the multiplex PCR reads again in MiXCR, with one record for every CDR3 protein. The sample consists of about 120,000 distinct CDR3 sequences, around three fifths of them appearing once. This clonotype is medium-sized within its sample. The antigen is undetermined. The CDR3 spans 12 residues. CDR1 and CDR2 from the germline V gene are SGHAT and FQNNGV. V gave up 0 bases and J gave up 6 bases, with 6 bases separating them. This sample's RNA came from whole unsorted tissue. Material: lung tumor tissue. The gene calls are TRBV11-2 and TRBJ2-7, with a tentative D call TRBD2 (5 bases). The TCR sequence derives from a man aged 30 to 45 with non-small cell lung cancer. The CDR3 here is CASSLEGSEQYF. The DNA for the CDR3 is TGTGCCAGCAGCTTAGAGGGGAGCGAGCAGTACTTC.